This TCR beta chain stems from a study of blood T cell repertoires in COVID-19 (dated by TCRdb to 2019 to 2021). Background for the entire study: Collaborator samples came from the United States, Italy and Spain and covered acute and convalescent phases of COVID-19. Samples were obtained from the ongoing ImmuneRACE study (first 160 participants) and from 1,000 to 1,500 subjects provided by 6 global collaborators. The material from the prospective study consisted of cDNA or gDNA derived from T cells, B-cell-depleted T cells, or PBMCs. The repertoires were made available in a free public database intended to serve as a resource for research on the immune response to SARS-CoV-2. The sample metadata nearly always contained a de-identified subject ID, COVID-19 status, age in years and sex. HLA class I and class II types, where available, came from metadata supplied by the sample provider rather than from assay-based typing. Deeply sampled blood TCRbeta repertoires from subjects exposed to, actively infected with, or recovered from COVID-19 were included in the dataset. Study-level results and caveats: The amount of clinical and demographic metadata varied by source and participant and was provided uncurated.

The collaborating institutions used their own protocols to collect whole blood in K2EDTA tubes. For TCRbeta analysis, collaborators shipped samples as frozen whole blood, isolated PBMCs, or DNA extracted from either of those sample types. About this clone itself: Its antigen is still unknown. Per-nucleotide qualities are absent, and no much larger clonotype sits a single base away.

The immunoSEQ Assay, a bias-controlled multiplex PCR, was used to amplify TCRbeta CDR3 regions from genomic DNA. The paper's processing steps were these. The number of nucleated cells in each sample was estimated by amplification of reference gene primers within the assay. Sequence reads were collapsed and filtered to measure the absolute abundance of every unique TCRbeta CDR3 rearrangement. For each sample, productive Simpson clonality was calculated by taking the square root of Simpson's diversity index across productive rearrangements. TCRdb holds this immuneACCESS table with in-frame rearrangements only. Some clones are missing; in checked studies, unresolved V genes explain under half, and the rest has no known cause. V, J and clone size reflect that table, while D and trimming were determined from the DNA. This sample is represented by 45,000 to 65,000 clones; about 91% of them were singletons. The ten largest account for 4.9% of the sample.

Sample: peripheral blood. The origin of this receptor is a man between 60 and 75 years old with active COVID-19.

Here the CDR3 is given as CATVDRGEKLFF. The DNA sequence is as follows: TGTGCCACCGTGGACAGGGGCGAAAAACTGTTTTTT. The rearrangement combines TRBV2 with TRBJ1-4; TRBD1 aligns with 9 central bases. CDR1 and CDR2, per the germline V gene, are SNHLY and FYNNEI. The junction shows trimming of 10 bases on V and 8 bases on J, and the gene matches do not reach 5 bases of it. The CDR3 goes from the cysteine to the phenylalanine over 12 residues. The read is trimmed to its CDR3 DNA, 36 bases read in frame from base 1. The reference TRBV2 and TRBJ1-4 proteins fill in what lies around the CDR3, so the full variable domain reads EPEVTQTPSHQVTQMGQEVILRCVPISNHLYFYWYRQILGQKVEFLVSFYNNEISEKSEIFDDQFSVERPDGSNFTLKIRSTKLEDSAMYFCATVDRGEKLFFGSGTQLSVL.